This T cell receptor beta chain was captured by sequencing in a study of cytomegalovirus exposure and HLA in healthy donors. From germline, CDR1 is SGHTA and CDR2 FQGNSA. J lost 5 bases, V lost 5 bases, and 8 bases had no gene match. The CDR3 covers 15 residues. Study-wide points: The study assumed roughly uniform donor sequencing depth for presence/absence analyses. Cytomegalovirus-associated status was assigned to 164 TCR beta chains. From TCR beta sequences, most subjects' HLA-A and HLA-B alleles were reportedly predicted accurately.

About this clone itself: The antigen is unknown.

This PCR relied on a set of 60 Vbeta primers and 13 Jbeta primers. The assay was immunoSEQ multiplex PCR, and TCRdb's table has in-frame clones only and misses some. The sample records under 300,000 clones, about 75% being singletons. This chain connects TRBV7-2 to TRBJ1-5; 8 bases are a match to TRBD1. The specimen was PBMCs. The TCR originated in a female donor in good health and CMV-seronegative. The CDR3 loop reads CASSQDRQGYQPQHF. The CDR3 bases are TGTGCCAGCAGCCAGGACCGACAGGGGTATCAGCCCCAGCATTTT.